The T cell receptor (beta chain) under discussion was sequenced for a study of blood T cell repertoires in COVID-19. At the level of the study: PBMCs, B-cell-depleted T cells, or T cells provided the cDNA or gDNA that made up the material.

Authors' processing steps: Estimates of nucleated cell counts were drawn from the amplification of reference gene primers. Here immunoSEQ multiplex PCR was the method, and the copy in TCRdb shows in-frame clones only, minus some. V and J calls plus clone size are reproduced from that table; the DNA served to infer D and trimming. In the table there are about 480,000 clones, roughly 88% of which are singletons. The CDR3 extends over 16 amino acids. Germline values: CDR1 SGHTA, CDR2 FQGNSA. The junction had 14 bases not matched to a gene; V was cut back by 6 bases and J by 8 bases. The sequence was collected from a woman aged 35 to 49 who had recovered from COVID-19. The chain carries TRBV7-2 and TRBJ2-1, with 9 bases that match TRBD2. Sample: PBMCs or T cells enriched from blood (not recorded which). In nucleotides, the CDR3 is TGTGCCAGCAGTTCAGCCGGGACTAGCATTAGCGATGAGCAGTTCTTC. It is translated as CASSSAGTSISDEQFF.